What follows are 17 T cell receptor beta chains derived from one specimen sequenced in a study of blood T cell repertoires in COVID-19. Assay: immunoSEQ multiplex PCR; the TCRdb copy retains only in-frame clones and omits some. The sample carries hundreds of thousands of clones, around 83% recorded once. Sequencing was carried out using peripheral blood. The receptor source for this set is an elderly man with acute or convalescent COVID-19.

The chain couples TRBV9 to TRBJ2-5; D not certain. The germline V gene has CDR1 SGDLS and CDR2 YYNGEE. The CDR3 loop spans 13 amino acids. Trimming removed 1 base at V and 2 bases at J, with 6 bases between. The CDR3 bases are TGTGCCAGCAGCGTATCGTCTCAAGAGACCCAGTACTTC. Translating it yields CASSVSSQETQYF. Full variable domain (rest looked up from reference TRBV9 and TRBJ2-5): DSGVTQTPKHLITATGQRVTLRCSPRSGDLSVYWYQQSLDQGLQFLIQYYNGEERAKGNILERFSAQQFPDLHSELNLSSLELGDSALYFCASSVSSQETQYFGPGTRLLVL.

The chain carries TRBV5-1 and TRBJ1-1; D ambiguous. The CDR3 loop spans 15 amino acids. Trimming removed 0 bases at V and 0 bases at J, with 9 bases between. Germline loops: CDR1 SGHRS, CDR2 YFSETQ. The CDR3 DNA reads as TGCGCCAGCAGCTTGGCCGCGGGTGTGAACACTGAAGCTTTCTTT. It is translated as CASSLAAGVNTEAFF.

V is TRBV6-1 and J is TRBJ1-1; 8 nucleotides line up with TRBD1. Germline assignment: CDR1 MNHNS and CDR2 SASEGT. Trimming at V came to 5 bases and at J to 4 bases, leaving 12 bases not matched to a gene. The CDR3 loop spans 16 amino acids. In nucleotides, the CDR3 is TGTGCCAGCAGTAAAGAGACAGGGGCGTGGGGCACTGAAGCTTTCTTT. It encodes CASSKETGAWGTEAFF.

This chain links TRBV3-1 (or the pseudogene TRBV3-2) with TRBJ1-5, with 8 bases that match TRBD1. CDR3 size: 17 residues. V dropped 3 bases and J dropped 2; count of bases not matched to a gene: 9. Germline assignment: CDR1 LGHDT and CDR2 YNNKEL (reference sequence). The CDR3 region has the DNA TGTGCCAGCAGCCAGGGGACAGGACGTATTGGCAATCAGCCCCAGCATTTT. It specifies CASSQGTGRIGNQPQHF.

CDR3: CASSLGASGGYTF. In DNA, the CDR3 is TGTGCCAGCAGTTTAGGGGCCTCAGGTGGCTACACCTTC. The chain is built from TRBV27 and TRBJ1-2, with D possibly being TRBD1 (5 bases). CDR1 is MNHEY and CDR2 is SMNVEV in the germline V gene (reference sequence). V was shortened by 2 bases and J by 7 bases, with 11 bases between the two germline ends. CDR3 size: 13 residues.

This clone occurred a few times. The V gene is TRBV3-1 (or the pseudogene TRBV3-2), the J gene TRBJ1-1; D unresolved. V dropped 1 base and J dropped 1 base, with 7 bases sitting between them. The CDR3 is 14 residues long. Germline CDR1 is LGHDT and CDR2 is YNNKEL (reference sequence). CDR3: CASSQGWANTEAFF. The CDR3 DNA is TGTGCCAGCAGCCAAGGGTGGGCGAACACTGAAGCTTTCTTT.

This chain links TRBV6-2 or TRBV6-3 with TRBJ1-5; D unresolved. Germline V CDR1 and CDR2: MNHEY, SVGEGT. V lost 5 bases and J lost 3, with 17 bases in between. This CDR3 region has 16 residues. CDR3 nucleotides: TGTGCCAGCAGTCGACCGAAGACGGGATACAATCAGCCCCAGCATTTT. Encoded protein: CASSRPKTGYNQPQHF.

The chain has TRBV9 and TRBJ1-1; TRBD1 agrees at 7 bases. Germline CDR1 and CDR2: SGDLS and YYNGEE. The CDR3 spans 14 residues. The junction had 6 bases not matched to a gene; V was cut back by 4 bases and J by 3 bases. CDR3 nucleotide sequence: TGTGCCAGCAGCCCCCGGGACAGCTACACTGAAGCTTTCTTT. This translates into CASSPRDSYTEAFF.

As to this clone: The junction departs from germline at one end; a sequencing error may be responsible. The V gene is TRBV9, the J gene TRBJ1-4, with 8 bases fitting TRBD1. The germline CDR1 and CDR2 sequences are SGDLS and YYNGEE. CDR3 size: 16 residues. The chain's CDR3 is CASTPGQGKGNEKLFF. Here the CDR3 DNA reads TGTGCCAGCACCCCCGGACAGGGCAAGGGTAATGAAAAGCTGTTTTTT.

This rearrangement joins TRBV28 to TRBJ2-1; 9 nucleotides align to TRBD1. Germline V gives CDR1 MDHEN, CDR2 SYDVKM. The ends lost 6 bases at V and 9 bases at J; junction bases unmatched: 9. The CDR3 sequence is 14 residues long. The CDR3 bases are TGTGCCAGCAGGCCAACAGGGGGCAGGGGTGAGCAGTTCTTC. It translates to CASRPTGGRGEQFF.

V usage is TRBV28 and J usage is TRBJ1-5; D is perhaps TRBD1 (6 bases). This CDR3 has 14 residues. The V gene's germline CDR1 is MDHEN and CDR2 SYDVKM. V lost 3 bases and J lost 7, with 13 bases in between. In DNA form, the CDR3 reads TGTGCCAGCAGTTTGGTTCGGCAGGGGCAGCCCCAGCATTTT. Protein sequence: CASSLVRQGQPQHF.

The chain recombines TRBV30 with TRBJ2-7; 7 bases match TRBD1. This CDR3 has 12 residues. Germline loops: CDR1 GTSNPN, CDR2 SVGIG (reference sequence). Unmatched junction bases numbered 4, after V lost 8 bases and J lost 0 bases. The CDR3 is CAADRSSYEQYF. In DNA form, the CDR3 reads TGTGCCGCGGACAGGAGCTCCTACGAGCAGTACTTC.

The rearrangement joins TRBV5-1 to TRBJ1-4; 7 bases align to TRBD1. The CDR3 runs to 17 residues. Losses at the gene ends were 3 bases for V and 1 base for J; bases not matched to a gene: 9. In germline, CDR1 is SGHRS, CDR2 YFSETQ. The CDR3 is CASSSIGTARTNEKLFF. DNA of the CDR3: TGCGCCAGCAGCTCCATAGGGACAGCGAGAACTAATGAAAAACTGTTTTTT.

This chain connects TRBV29-1 to TRBJ2-7; 8 bases match TRBD1. CDR1 is SQVTM and CDR2 is ANQGSEA in the germline V gene. CDR3 length: 13 amino acids. After removal of 3 bases from V and 1 base from J, the junction contained 2 bases not matched to a gene. CDR3 sequence: CSVDGQGSYEQYF. The CDR3 DNA sequence: TGCAGCGTTGACGGACAGGGATCCTACGAGCAGTACTTC.

Note on this clone: At the DNA level, this CDR3 is encoded by other sequences in the same sample as well. J is TRBJ2-3 and V is TRBV5-1; TRBD2 matches 12 bases. Losses at the gene ends were 4 bases for V and 0 bases for J; bases not matched to a gene: 3. Looked up from germline, CDR1 is SGHRS and CDR2 is YFSETQ. This CDR3 region has 16 residues. In DNA, the CDR3 is TGCGCCAGCAGCCCTAGCGGGAGGGCTAGCACAGATACGCAGTATTTT. Its translation is CASSPSGRASTDTQYF.

The chain has TRBV6-5 and TRBJ2-1; 13 bases line up with TRBD2. Germline values: CDR1 MNHEY, CDR2 SVGAGI. The V gene end was trimmed by 2 bases and the J gene end by 9 bases; junction bases not matched to a gene: 4. The CDR3 spans 15 residues. CDR3 sequence reads: CASSYTGLAGAEQFF. Here the CDR3 DNA reads TGTGCCAGCAGTTACACCGGACTAGCGGGAGCTGAGCAGTTCTTC.

The chain joins TRBV3-1 (or the pseudogene TRBV3-2) to TRBJ2-3; D perhaps matches TRBD1 (5 bases). The CDR3 spans 16 residues. Between the trimmed V and J ends, which lost 1 base and 0 bases, there was a span of 11 bases. The V gene's germline CDR1 is LGHDT and CDR2 YNNKEL (reference sequence). CDR3 residues: CASSQGGRISTDTQYF. As DNA, the CDR3 is TGTGCCAGCAGCCAAGGGGGCAGGATAAGCACAGATACGCAGTATTTT.